These 9 T cell receptor beta chains were sequenced from one sample in a study of blood T cell repertoires in COVID-19. Libraries were prepared by immunoSEQ multiplex PCR; TCRdb keeps only in-frame clonotypes and omits some of them. The profile shows under 200,000 clones, approximately 86% of them singletons. The sequenced material came from peripheral blood. Source of these receptors: a middle-aged man with active or convalescent COVID-19.

The chain has TRBV3-1 (or the pseudogene TRBV3-2) and TRBJ2-1, with D possibly being TRBD2 (6 bases). V shed 10 bases and J shed 1 base, with 14 bases lying between them. The CDR3 contains 14 residues. Germline V gene lookup returns CDR1 LGHDT and CDR2 YNNKEL (reference sequence). CDR3: CATVPGRSYNEQFF. The CDR3 coding sequence is TGTGCCACAGTCCCGGGGAGGTCCTACAATGAGCAGTTCTTC.

The chain carries TRBV12-5 and TRBJ2-1; 14 bases are shared with TRBD2. Unmatched junction bases numbered 5, after V lost 5 bases and J lost 8 bases. The CDR3 length is 15 residues. Germline lookup yields CDR1 LGHNT and CDR2 FRNRAP. In DNA, the CDR3 is TGTGCTAGTGGTGCCGGGACTAGCGGGAGTTATGAGCAGTTCTTC. Amino acids: CASGAGTSGSYEQFF.

The rearrangement joins TRBV5-6 to TRBJ2-7; 7 bases are shared with TRBD1. The J segment lost 2 bases and the V segment lost 4 bases, leaving 6 bases of the junction unmatched. This CDR3 has 14 residues. CDR1 and CDR2 from the germline V gene are SGHDT and YYEEEE. CDR3 DNA sequence: TGTGCCAGCAGCGAGGGACAGCCCGCCTACGAGCAGTACTTC. Translating it yields CASSEGQPAYEQYF.

The genes are TRBV9 and TRBJ1-1, with 7 bases that match TRBD1. CDR3 length equals 16 residues. Looked up from germline, CDR1 is SGDLS and CDR2 is YYNGEE. V was clipped by 3 bases and J by 2 bases; unmatched bases: 10. CDR3 sequence: CASSANPDRINTEAFF. In DNA, the CDR3 is TGTGCCAGCAGCGCGAACCCGGACAGGATTAACACTGAAGCTTTCTTT.

V usage is TRBV7-3 and J usage is TRBJ2-3; possibly TRBD2 for D (7 bases). The V gene's germline CDR1 is SGHTA and CDR2 FQGTGA. V was clipped by 4 bases and J by 1 base, with 12 bases between them. The CDR3 is 15 residues long. The chain's CDR3 is CASSSHGGRTDTQYF. CDR3 nucleotides: TGTGCCAGCAGCTCCCACGGGGGGCGCACAGATACGCAGTATTTT.

The gene calls are TRBV6-5 and TRBJ1-1, with unresolved D. CDR1 is MNHEY and CDR2 is SVGAGI in the germline V gene. This CDR3 contains 14 residues. V was cut by 0 bases and J by 5 bases, with 10 bases left in between. The CDR3 DNA reads as TGTGCCAGCAGTTACTCAGGAAGGGAGACTGAAGCTTTCTTT. Its translation is CASSYSGRETEAFF.

The V gene is TRBV19, the J gene TRBJ2-5, with no clear D. CDR3 size: 11 residues. Germline CDR1 reads LNHDA; CDR2 reads SQIVND (reference sequence). V lost 4 bases, J lost 4 bases, and 4 bases lay in between. The CDR3 DNA reads TGTGCCAGTAGTACGCGAGAGACCCAGTACTTC. It yields the protein CASSTRETQYF.

The chain combines TRBV19 with TRBJ2-5; TRBD1 aligns across 7 bases. V lost 5 bases and J lost 4; bases outside the gene matches: 1. This CDR3 has 12 amino acids. The germline gives CDR1 LNHDA, CDR2 SQIVND (reference sequence). Here the CDR3 DNA reads TGTGCCAGTAGTCCAGGGGGAGAGACCCAGTACTTC. Translation: CASSPGGETQYF.

The V gene is TRBV7-3, the J gene TRBJ2-1, with 7 bases identical to TRBD2. Germline CDR1 SGHTA, CDR2 FQGTGA. This CDR3 contains 18 residues. V lost 4 bases to trimming and J lost 0 bases; unmatched junction nucleotides: 12. The CDR3 sequence: CASSSAPGLTSSYNEQFF. In DNA, the CDR3 is TGTGCCAGCAGCTCCGCGCCGGGACTAACTAGCTCCTACAATGAGCAGTTCTTC.